The sequence of this T cell receptor beta chain was determined in a study of cytomegalovirus exposure and HLA in healthy donors. As concerns this clone: Its antigen is unknown.

With 3 bases removed from V and 4 bases from J, the gap between germline ends came to 12 bases. Looked up from germline, CDR1 is SGHTA and CDR2 is FQGTGA. The CDR3 totals 15 residues. Study conclusions and caveats: In a later analysis, TCR association rates varied by HLA locus: DRB1 most, HLA-C fewest. Roughly even sequencing depth across donors was the assumption behind the presence/absence analyses.

The PCR contained 60 Vbeta and 13 Jbeta primers. Clones were read by immunoSEQ multiplex PCR, and TCRdb kept only the in-frame ones, dropping some. The table shows about 160,000 clones, with roughly 85% occurring only once. The sample comprised PBMCs. The sequence came from a man younger than 45 in good health and CMV-seronegative. This chain joins TRBV7-3 and TRBJ2-2; D remains unclear. The CDR3 reads CASSFSSEPTGELFF. CDR3 sequence (DNA): TGTGCCAGCAGCTTTAGCAGCGAGCCCACCGGGGAGCTGTTTTTT. Using reference TRBV7-3 and TRBJ2-2 for the parts outside the CDR3, the full variable domain is GAGVSQTPSNKVTEKGKYVELRCDPISGHTALYWYRQSLGQGPEFLIYFQGTGAADDSGLPNDRFFAVRPEGSVSTLKIQRTERGDSAVYLCASSFSSEPTGELFFGEGSRLTVL.